A selection of T cell receptor beta chains follows, all from one sample in a study of cytomegalovirus exposure and HLA in healthy donors. Generated by immunoSEQ multiplex PCR, the TCRdb table keeps only in-frame clones and is missing some. The table has roughly 120,000 clones, 94% seen once. Sequencing used PBMCs. These TCRs come from a young woman in good health and CMV-seronegative. Each CDR3 is given with its conserved first and last residue. D genes are given only for firm matches. Expanded clones are given a class, and other clones once, few, many or no size at all.

cdr3_aa	cdr3_nt	v_call	j_call	clone_size	d_call
CASSLGGKYSNQPQHF	TGTGCCAGCAGCTTGGGCGGCAAATATAGCAATCAGCCCCAGCATTTT	TRBV5-6	TRBJ1-5	.	.
CASSPAGGNTEAFF	TGTGCCAGCTCTCCAGCCGGGGGGAACACTGAAGCTTTCTTT	TRBV18	TRBJ1-1	.	.
CASSDRDRVHEQFF	TGTGCCAGCAGTGACCGGGACAGGGTTCATGAGCAGTTCTTC	TRBV6-6	TRBJ2-1	.	TRBD1
CASSKEGQGYEQYF	TGTGCCAGCAGCAAAGAAGGACAGGGCTACGAGCAGTACTTC	TRBV21-1	TRBJ2-7	.	.
CASSRGSEAFF	TGTGCCAGCAGCCGCGGTTCTGAAGCTTTCTTT	TRBV6-1	TRBJ1-1	.	.
CASSWGQGPYEQYF	TGTGCCAGCAGCTGGGGACAGGGCCCCTACGAGCAGTACTTC	TRBV28	TRBJ2-7	.	TRBD1
CASTAGTATNEKLFF	TGTGCCAGCACTGCGGGGACAGCAACTAATGAAAAACTGTTTTTT	TRBV2	TRBJ1-4	.	TRBD1
CASSYGRGRDTQYF	TGTGCCAGCAGTTACGGCAGGGGAAGGGATACGCAGTATTTT	TRBV6-5	TRBJ2-3	.	.
CSVEVGGNEQFF	TGCAGCGTTGAAGTTGGCGGCAATGAGCAGTTCTTC	TRBV29-1	TRBJ2-1	.	.
CASSSQGRGYTF	TGTGCCAGCAGTTCCCAGGGCCGTGGCTACACCTTC	TRBV28	TRBJ1-2	.	.
CASSQLAGGPNEQFF	TGTGCCAGCAGCCAGTTAGCGGGGGGGCCGAATGAGCAGTTCTTC	TRBV14	TRBJ2-1	.	TRBD2
CASSYPGADTQYF	TGTGCCAGCAGTTACCCGGGGGCAGATACGCAGTATTTT	TRBV6-5	TRBJ2-3	.	.
CASSLAPGLASSTQYF	TGCGCCAGCAGCTTGGCCCCGGGACTAGCCTCCTCAACGCAGTATTTT	TRBV5-1	TRBJ2-3	.	TRBD2
CASRRTGGGADTQYF	TGCGCCAGCAGACGGACGGGAGGGGGGGCAGATACGCAGTATTTT	TRBV5-1	TRBJ2-3	.	TRBD2
CASSPPLRNTEAFF	TGTGCCAGCTCACCACCCTTGAGGAACACTGAAGCTTTCTTT	TRBV18	TRBJ1-1	.	.
CASSPGTVTYEQYF	TGTGCCAGCAGTCCCGGGACTGTTACCTACGAGCAGTACTTC	TRBV5-6	TRBJ2-7	.	.
CASSLSGTGSAYEQYF	TGTGCCAGCAGTTTATCCGGGACAGGGTCAGCCTACGAGCAGTACTTC	TRBV27	TRBJ2-7	.	TRBD1
CASTPGLLSYEQYF	TGTGCCAGCACCCCAGGACTGTTAAGCTACGAGCAGTACTTC	TRBV28	TRBJ2-7	.	.
CASSNQREAFF	TGTGCCAGCTCCAACCAACGGGAGGCTTTCTTT	TRBV18	TRBJ1-1	.	.
CASSRLAGDQETQYF	TGTGCCAGCAGTCGGTTAGCGGGGGACCAAGAGACCCAGTACTTC	TRBV2	TRBJ2-5	.	TRBD2
CASSIQETYEQYF	TGTGCCAGTAGTATACAGGAAACCTACGAGCAGTACTTC	TRBV19	TRBJ2-7	once	.
CASSVQGSSYNEQFF	TGCGCCAGCAGCGTCCAGGGTAGCTCCTACAATGAGCAGTTCTTC	TRBV5-1	TRBJ2-1	.	.
CATLEMVGQGAQPQHF	TGTGCCACGCTTGAAATGGTCGGACAGGGCGCCCAGCCCCAGCATTTT	TRBV28	TRBJ1-5	.	TRBD1
CASGQGNSYEQYF	TGTGCCAGTGGACAGGGGAACTCCTACGAGCAGTACTTC	TRBV2	TRBJ2-7	.	TRBD1
CASSLRETSYEQYF	TGTGCCAGCAGCTTACGGGAGACCTCCTACGAGCAGTACTTC	TRBV7-2	TRBJ2-7	.	.
CASSSRTGNVGEQYF	TGTGCCAGCAGTTCCCGGACAGGGAATGTGGGCGAGCAGTACTTC	TRBV27	TRBJ2-7	.	TRBD1
CASSGGQGFSYEQYF	TGTGCCAGCAGCGGGGGACAGGGGTTCTCCTACGAGCAGTACTTC	TRBV7-9	TRBJ2-7	.	TRBD1
CASSVQGFGELFF	TGTGCCAGCAGCGTACAGGGCTTCGGGGAGCTGTTTTTT	TRBV9	TRBJ2-2	.	.
CASSLRGTGDTGELFF	TGTGCCAGCAGCCTGAGGGGGACAGGTGATACCGGGGAGCTGTTTTTT	TRBV5-4	TRBJ2-2	.	TRBD1
CASSSQQENYGYTF	TGTGCCAGCAGTTCCCAACAGGAGAACTATGGCTACACCTTC	TRBV6-6	TRBJ1-2	.	.
CASSQEGGAYSNQPQHF	TGCGCCAGCAGCCAAGAGGGGGGGGCGTATAGCAATCAGCCCCAGCATTTT	TRBV4-1	TRBJ1-5	.	.
CASSPYSGTGVYETQYF	TGTGCCAGCAGTCCCTACTCCGGGACAGGGGTTTATGAGACCCAGTACTTC	TRBV27	TRBJ2-5	.	TRBD1
CASSVTDFFYEQYF	TGTGCCAGCTCAGTGACAGACTTTTTTTACGAGCAGTACTTC	TRBV18	TRBJ2-7	.	.
CASSEWDFTTNEQFF	TGTGCCAGCAGTGAGTGGGACTTCACGACGAATGAGCAGTTCTTC	TRBV2	TRBJ2-1	once	.
CASSPMGQANTEAFF	TGCGCCAGCAGTCCCATGGGACAGGCGAACACTGAAGCTTTCTTT	TRBV10-2	TRBJ1-1	.	TRBD1
CASSSPSGNTTDTQYF	TGTGCCAGCAGTTCCCCTAGCGGGAACACGACAGATACGCAGTATTTT	TRBV28	TRBJ2-3	.	TRBD2
CASSTGGNTEAFF	TGTGCCAGTAGTACGGGGGGCAACACTGAAGCTTTCTTT	TRBV19	TRBJ1-1	.	.
CASSLNPGQGDEKLFF	TGTGCCAGTAGTCTCAATCCGGGACAGGGAGATGAAAAACTGTTTTTT	TRBV19	TRBJ1-4	.	TRBD1
CASGRLAGATDTQYF	TGTGCCAGCGGGCGACTAGCGGGAGCAACAGATACGCAGTATTTT	TRBV6-1	TRBJ2-3	.	TRBD2
CASSQDSTSYEQYF	TGTGCCAGCAGCCAAGACAGTACCTCCTACGAGCAGTACTTC	TRBV7-3	TRBJ2-7	.	.
CASSQDSRGRGAGELFF	TGTGCCAGCAGCCAAGATTCCAGGGGGCGCGGGGCCGGGGAGCTGTTTTTT	TRBV4-2	TRBJ2-2	.	TRBD1
CASSLTGGPISTEAFF	TGCGCCAGCAGCTTAACAGGGGGCCCGATCAGCACTGAAGCTTTCTTT	TRBV5-1	TRBJ1-1	.	TRBD1
CASSVVAGGPGDTQYF	TGTGCCAGCAGCGTAGTGGCGGGAGGGCCGGGAGATACGCAGTATTTT	TRBV9	TRBJ2-3	.	TRBD2
CASGTEAFF	TGTGCCAGCGGGACAGAAGCTTTCTTT	TRBV2	TRBJ1-1	few	.
CASSSHRGEVTEAFF	TGTGCCAGCAGTTCACACAGGGGAGAGGTCACTGAAGCTTTCTTT	TRBV7-9	TRBJ1-1	.	TRBD1
CASSESAGLAAYNEQFF	TGCGCCAGCAGTGAGTCCGCGGGACTAGCGGCGTACAATGAGCAGTTCTTC	TRBV10-1	TRBJ2-1	.	TRBD2
CASSQVRQGQGNEKLFF	TGCGCCAGCAGCCAAGTAAGACAGGGGCAGGGTAATGAAAAACTGTTTTTT	TRBV4-1	TRBJ1-4	.	TRBD1
CASSLGGVGETQYF	TGTGCCAGCAGCTTGGGGGGAGTAGGAGAGACCCAGTACTTC	TRBV7-6	TRBJ2-5	.	.
CASSLDREWDTQYF	TGCGCCAGCAGCTTGGACCGGGAGTGGGATACGCAGTATTTT	TRBV5-1	TRBJ2-3	once	.
CASSLGAGFTYEQYF	TGTGCCAGCAGCTTAGGAGCGGGATTTACCTACGAGCAGTACTTC	TRBV7-2	TRBJ2-7	.	TRBD2
CASSLTPGLAINEQFF	TGCGCCAGCAGCCTCACGCCGGGACTAGCGATAAATGAGCAGTTCTTC	TRBV4-1	TRBJ2-1	.	TRBD2
CSAEGTNRSYNEQFF	TGCAGCGCCGAGGGTACTAACCGCTCCTACAATGAGCAGTTCTTC	TRBV29-1	TRBJ2-1	.	.
CASSQDAGLVSYNEQFF	TGCGCCAGCAGCCAAGATGCCGGACTAGTGTCCTACAATGAGCAGTTCTTC	TRBV4-1	TRBJ2-1	.	TRBD2
CASHPGDLNTEAFF	TGTGCCTCTCACCCGGGGGACCTGAACACTGAAGCTTTCTTT	TRBV19	TRBJ1-1	.	.
CASSSRGFNEKLFF	TGTGCCAGCAGTTCCAGGGGGTTTAATGAAAAACTGTTTTTT	TRBV6-5	TRBJ1-4	once	TRBD1
CAWAPGQTSGNTIYF	TGTGCCTGGGCCCCGGGACAGACTTCTGGAAACACCATATATTTT	TRBV30	TRBJ1-3	.	TRBD1
CATGGRGKETQYF	TGTGCCACCGGGGGGAGGGGGAAAGAGACCCAGTACTTC	TRBV2	TRBJ2-5	once	.